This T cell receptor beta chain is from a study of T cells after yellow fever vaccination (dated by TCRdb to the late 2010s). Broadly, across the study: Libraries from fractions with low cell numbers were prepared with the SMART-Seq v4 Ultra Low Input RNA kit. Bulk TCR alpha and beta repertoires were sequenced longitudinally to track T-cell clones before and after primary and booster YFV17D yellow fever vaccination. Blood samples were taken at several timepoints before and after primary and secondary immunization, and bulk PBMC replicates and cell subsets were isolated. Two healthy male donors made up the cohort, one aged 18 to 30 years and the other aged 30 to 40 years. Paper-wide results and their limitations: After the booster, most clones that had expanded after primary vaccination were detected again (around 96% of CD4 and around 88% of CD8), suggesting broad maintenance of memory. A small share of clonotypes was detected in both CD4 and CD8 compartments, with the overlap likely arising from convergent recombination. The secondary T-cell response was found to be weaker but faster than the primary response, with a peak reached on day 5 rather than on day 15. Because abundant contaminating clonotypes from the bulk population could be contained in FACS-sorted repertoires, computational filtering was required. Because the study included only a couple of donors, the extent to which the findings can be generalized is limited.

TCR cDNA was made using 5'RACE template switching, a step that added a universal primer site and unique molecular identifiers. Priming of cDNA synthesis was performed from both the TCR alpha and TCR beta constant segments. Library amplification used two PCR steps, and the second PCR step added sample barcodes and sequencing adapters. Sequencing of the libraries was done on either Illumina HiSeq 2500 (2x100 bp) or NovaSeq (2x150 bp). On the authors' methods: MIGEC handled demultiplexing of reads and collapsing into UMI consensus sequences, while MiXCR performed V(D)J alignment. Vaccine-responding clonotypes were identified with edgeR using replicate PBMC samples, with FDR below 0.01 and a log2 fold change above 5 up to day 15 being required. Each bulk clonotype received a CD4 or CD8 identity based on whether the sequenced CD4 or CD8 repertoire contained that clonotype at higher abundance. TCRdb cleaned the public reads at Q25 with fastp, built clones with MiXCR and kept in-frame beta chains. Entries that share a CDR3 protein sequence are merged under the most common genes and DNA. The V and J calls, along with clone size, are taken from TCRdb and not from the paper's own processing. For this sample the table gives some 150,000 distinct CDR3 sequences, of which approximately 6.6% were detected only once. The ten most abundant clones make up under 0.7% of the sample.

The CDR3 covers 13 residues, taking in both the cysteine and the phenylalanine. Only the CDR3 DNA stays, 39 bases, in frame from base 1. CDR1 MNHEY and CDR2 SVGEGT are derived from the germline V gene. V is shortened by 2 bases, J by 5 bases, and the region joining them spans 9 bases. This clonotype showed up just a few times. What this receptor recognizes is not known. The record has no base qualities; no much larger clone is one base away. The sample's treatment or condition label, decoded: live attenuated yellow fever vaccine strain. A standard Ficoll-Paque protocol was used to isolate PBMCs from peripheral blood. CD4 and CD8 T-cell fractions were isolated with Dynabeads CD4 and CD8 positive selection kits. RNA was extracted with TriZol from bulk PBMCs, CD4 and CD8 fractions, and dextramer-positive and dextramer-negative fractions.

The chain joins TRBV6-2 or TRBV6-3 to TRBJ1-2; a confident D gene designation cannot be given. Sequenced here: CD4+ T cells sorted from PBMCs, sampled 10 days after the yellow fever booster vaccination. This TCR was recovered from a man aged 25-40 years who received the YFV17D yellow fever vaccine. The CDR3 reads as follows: CASSYRLNYGYTF. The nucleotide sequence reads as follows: TGTGCCAGCAGTTACCGGCTGAATTATGGCTACACCTTC.